Listed here are 3 T cell receptor beta chains from one sample, sequenced in a study of T-cell memory formation after mild COVID-19. TCRdb passed the 5' RACE reads through MiXCR, listing each CDR3 protein once. Among about 270,000 distinct CDR3 sequences listed, around 15% were seen once. Material for sequencing was PBMCs or a T cell subset sorted from them (not recorded which). The source is a man aged 18 to 29 who had mild COVID-19 (a few samples of this study predate the infection). Cell type and time point are not known.

This clonotype was counted a few times. The chain joins TRBV6-6 to TRBJ1-6; maybe TRBD1 (6 bases). This CDR3 region has 14 residues. Trimming took off 2 bases at V and 10 bases at J, with 12 bases between the two ends. Germline CDR1 MNHNY, CDR2 SVGAGI (reference sequence). CDR3 sequence (DNA): TGTGCCAGCAGTTACGAAGGGGGTAGGTCACCCCTCCACTTT. It yields the protein CASSYEGGRSPLHF.

This clonotype has a handful of counts. The rearrangement joins TRBV5-1 to TRBJ2-4; 7 nucleotides line up with TRBD1. There are 17 residues in the CDR3. The V gene's germline CDR1 is SGHRS and CDR2 YFSETQ. The ends lost 4 bases at V and 3 bases at J; junction bases unmatched: 13. CDR3 sequence reads: CASSPITGAGVKNIQYF. In DNA, the CDR3 is TGCGCCAGCAGCCCCATTACAGGGGCTGGGGTCAAAAACATTCAGTACTTC.

The chain joins TRBV2 to TRBJ1-4, with D uncertain. This CDR3 comprises 15 residues. V lost 6 bases to trimming and J lost 0 bases, with 11 bases between them. Germline CDR1 and CDR2: SNHLY and FYNNEI. The DNA of the CDR3 is TGTGCCAGCAGGGCCAGTGAGGCAACTAATGAAAAACTGTTTTTT. As protein: CASRASEATNEKLFF.